This is a list of T cell receptor beta chains from one sample in a study of cytomegalovirus exposure and HLA in healthy donors. The protocol was immunoSEQ multiplex PCR, while the TCRdb copy is restricted to in-frame clones and leaves out a portion. The sample yields around 120,000 clones, roughly 77% seen once. Sequencing was carried out using PBMCs. The receptors were gathered from a woman between 40 and 55 years old in good health and CMV-seropositive. Both conserved end residues are part of each CDR3. The D gene is left open where the match is weak. Clone sizes are given selectively: once, few, many, or a class where the clone is expanded.

clone_size | j_call | d_call | v_call | cdr3_nt | cdr3_aa
- | TRBJ2-1 | - | TRBV27 | TGTGCCAGCAGTTTCCGCGGGGGCTTCAACAATGAGCAGTTCTTC | CASSFRGGFNNEQFF
- | TRBJ2-7 | TRBD2 | TRBV6-6 | TGTGCCAGCAGTTACATGGGGACTAGGTCCTACGAGCAGTACTTC | CASSYMGTRSYEQYF
- | TRBJ2-1 | TRBD1 | TRBV7-3 | TGTGCCAGCAGCCCCGGGACAGGGTGGGATGAGCAGTTCTTC | CASSPGTGWDEQFF
- | TRBJ1-1 | - | TRBV28 | TGTGCCAGCAGTCCCTTCCGAACAGTGGACACTGAAGCTTTCTTT | CASSPFRTVDTEAFF
- | TRBJ2-7 | TRBD2 | TRBV29-1 | TGCAGCGTTGTCTGGACAGGGACTAGCGGGCACTACGAGCAGTACTTC | CSVVWTGTSGHYEQYF
- | TRBJ1-2 | - | TRBV5-1 | TGCGCCAGCTTCGCGGGGCTGGGGGGCTACACCTTC | CASFAGLGGYTF
once | TRBJ1-5 | - | TRBV6-1 | TGTGCCAGCAGTACACAGGGTGATAGCAATCAGCCCCAGCATTTT | CASSTQGDSNQPQHF
once | TRBJ2-5 | - | TRBV11-2 | TGTGCCAGCAGACGTGGCGTGGGCCTGGAGACCCAGTACTTC | CASRRGVGLETQYF
- | TRBJ1-1 | TRBD1 | TRBV10-2 | TGCGCCAGCAGTGAGACGGACAGGGAAGCTTTCTTT | CASSETDREAFF
- | TRBJ2-1 | TRBD2 | TRBV14 | TGTGCCAGCAGCCAAGTGGGACTAGCGGGAGGGCCGAGCTCCTACAATGAGCAGTTCTTC | CASSQVGLAGGPSSYNEQFF
- | TRBJ1-4 | TRBD1 | TRBV2 | TGTGCCAGCAGTTCGGGACAGGGGCATGAAAAACTGTTTTTT | CASSSGQGHEKLFF
- | TRBJ1-6 | - | TRBV5-1 | TGCGCCAGCAGCTCCGCCGGCGGGGATGATAATTCACCCCTCCACTTT | CASSSAGGDDNSPLHF
- | TRBJ1-5 | TRBD1 | TRBV6-1 | TGTGCCAGCATTACCATGGGACAGGGCAGTCAGCCCCAGCATTTT | CASITMGQGSQPQHF
- | TRBJ1-1 | - | TRBV5-1 | TGCGCCAGCAGCTTGGGCCCCTCGGGGACTGAAGCTTTCTTT | CASSLGPSGTEAFF
- | TRBJ1-4 | - | TRBV5-4 | TGTGCCAGCAGCAAACCCCAGGGGCGAGGCATTACTTCTAATGAAAAACTGTTTTTT | CASSKPQGRGITSNEKLFF
- | TRBJ1-3 | - | TRBV5-1 | TGCGCCAGCAGCTTGGACAGCGGGCACTCTGGAAACACCATATATTTT | CASSLDSGHSGNTIYF
- | TRBJ2-5 | TRBD2 | TRBV18 | TGTGCCAGCTCACCGGTGATGGGCCTAGCGGTAGTCCAAGAGACCCAGTACTTC | CASSPVMGLAVVQETQYF
few | TRBJ1-2 | TRBD1 | TRBV28 | TGTGCCAGCAGGCCGACAGGGTTCAACTATGGCTACACCTTC | CASRPTGFNYGYTF
once | TRBJ2-7 | - | TRBV6-5 | TGTGCCAGCAGTTACTCTCGCTTTAGCTCCTACGAGCAGTACTTC | CASSYSRFSSYEQYF
- | TRBJ1-4 | TRBD1 | TRBV5-6 | TGTGCCAGCAGCGGAGCACCGGGACAGAGAAATGAAAAACTGTTTTTT | CASSGAPGQRNEKLFF
- | TRBJ2-3 | TRBD2 | TRBV11-2 | TGTGCCAGCAGCCGTGGGGGGGAGGGGAGAACAGATACGCAGTATTTT | CASSRGGEGRTDTQYF
- | TRBJ2-1 | - | TRBV10-1 | TGCGCCAGCAGTTCCGCTCCGGGAAGGGCAAAGTTCTTC | CASSSAPGRAKFF
- | TRBJ2-2 | TRBD2 | TRBV4-2 | TGTGCCAGCAGCCAACCGGGACTAGAAACCGGGGAGCTGTTTTTT | CASSQPGLETGELFF
- | TRBJ2-3 | - | TRBV9 | TGTGCCAGCAGCAGGGACACCGCATCGCAGTATTTT | CASSRDTASQYF
- | TRBJ2-2 | - | TRBV21-1 | TGTGCCAGCAGCAAAGTTTCCCCGGGGCGACCGGGGGGTACCGGGGAGCTGTTTTTT | CASSKVSPGRPGGTGELFF
few | TRBJ2-3 | - | TRBV5-1 | TGCGCCAGCAGCATGGCACGCGGGACGGCCGATACGCAGTATTTT | CASSMARGTADTQYF
- | TRBJ1-1 | - | TRBV7-3 | TGTGCCAGCAGCTCCAGGGCGGGGAGCACTGAAGCTTTCTTT | CASSSRAGSTEAFF
- | TRBJ2-6 | - | TRBV14 | TGTGCCAGCAGCCTTGGGAGCTCTGGGGCCAACGTCCTGACTTTC | CASSLGSSGANVLTF
- | TRBJ1-1 | - | TRBV9 | TGTGCCAGCAGCGTAGGGGGCAGAGAAGCTTTCTTT | CASSVGGREAFF